The 21 T cell receptor beta chains presented below share a single source sample, sequenced in a study of blood T cell repertoires in COVID-19. Data came from immunoSEQ multiplex PCR; TCRdb stores just in-frame clones and leaves some out. The table records about 270,000 clones, roughly 80% of them present only once. Sample: peripheral blood. These receptor sequences come from a woman aged 50 to 60 who had recovered from COVID-19.

This chain connects TRBV7-9 to TRBJ2-5; D is unresolved. The germline CDR1 and CDR2 sequences are SEHNR and FQNEAQ (reference sequence). There are 13 residues in the CDR3. Trimming left V 0 bases short and J 5 bases short, with 7 bases between. The CDR3 sequence is CASSLAGWETQYF. CDR3 sequence (DNA): TGTGCCAGCAGCTTAGCCGGGTGGGAGACCCAGTACTTC.

The chain links TRBV7-3 to TRBJ1-4, with TRBD1 identical over 9 bases. Per the germline V gene, CDR1 is SGHTA and CDR2 is FQGTGA. V lost 5 bases to trimming and J lost 7 bases; unmatched junction nucleotides: 2. The CDR3 has 13 amino acids. The CDR3, as DNA: TGTGCCAGCAGCACGACAGGGGGTGAAAAACTGTTTTTT. Protein product: CASSTTGGEKLFF.

The chain carries TRBV28 and TRBJ1-1; D may be TRBD1 (5 bases). Germline V gene lookup returns CDR1 MDHEN and CDR2 SYDVKM. CDR3 length: 15 amino acids. V was cut by 10 bases and J by 1 base, with 19 bases left in between. CDR3 DNA sequence: TGTGCCACCCAAGAACGCGGAAGGGGGAACACTGAAGCTTTCTTT. This codes for CATQERGRGNTEAFF.

The J gene is TRBJ2-5, the V gene TRBV3-1 (or the pseudogene TRBV3-2); 8 bases are shared with TRBD2. The length of the CDR3 is 16 residues. Trimming removed 0 bases from V and 1 base from J; junction bases left unmatched: 4. Per the germline V gene, CDR1 is LGHDT and CDR2 is YNNKEL (reference sequence). CDR3 DNA: TGTGCCAGCAGCCAAGAACTCACTAGCGGCCAAGAGACCCAGTACTTC. Translated, it gives CASSQELTSGQETQYF.

The table lists this clone with many counts. The chain links TRBV1 to TRBJ2-5; the table's D call TRBD2 went unverified against the DNA. TRBV1 is a pseudogene locus. The CDR3 extends over 14 amino acids. The CDR3 DNA follows: TGCACCAGCAGCCTACGGACTAGCACCGAGACCCAGTACTTC. Protein product: CTSSLRTSTETQYF.

The J gene is TRBJ2-3, the V gene TRBV7-2, with a tentative D call TRBD2 (5 bases). Trimming left V 6 bases short and J 4 bases short, with 14 bases between. CDR3 size: 14 residues. CDR1 SGHTA and CDR2 FQGNSA come from the germline V gene. CDR3 sequence: CASRPGSPPDTQYF. DNA of the CDR3: TGTGCCAGCAGGCCGGGGTCCCCTCCAGATACGCAGTATTTT.

V gene TRBV30 combines with J gene TRBJ2-3; perhaps TRBD2 as D (5 bases). The CDR3 sequence is 13 residues long. CDR1 GTSNPN and CDR2 SVGIG come from the germline V gene (reference sequence). V was clipped by 4 bases and J by 5 bases, with 13 bases between them. The CDR3 coding sequence is TGTGCCTGGAATCGGGGAATGGGAGATACGCAGTATTTT. Protein sequence: CAWNRGMGDTQYF.

Points on this clone: Mismatch with germline at one junction end may stem from a read error. The chain couples TRBV10-1 to TRBJ2-7; TRBD2 matches 16 bases. Germline CDR1 and CDR2: WNHNN and SYGVQD (reference sequence). This CDR3 has 16 residues. In DNA, the CDR3 is TGCCCCAGGGGACTAGCGGGAGGGAGAAGGTCCTACGAGCAGTACTTC. It specifies CPRGLAGGRRSYEQYF.

The chain couples TRBV6-1 to TRBJ1-6; TRBD1 matches 7 bases. Germline V gives CDR1 MNHNS, CDR2 SASEGT. The CDR3 has 17 residues. V was pared by 2 bases and J by 2 bases, with 6 bases of the junction left unmatched. CDR3 nucleotide sequence: TGTGCCAGCAGTGAACGGGGTCAGGGGGCCTATAATTCACCCCTCCACTTT. Translation: CASSERGQGAYNSPLHF.

The CDR3 here is CASSIRTSSSYEQYF. Written as DNA, the CDR3 is TGTGCCAGTAGTATACGGACTAGCTCCTCCTACGAGCAGTACTTC. The chain combines TRBV19 with TRBJ2-7, with TRBD2 identical over 8 bases. V lost 2 bases, J lost 0 bases, and 3 bases stayed unmatched. Germline assignment: CDR1 LNHDA and CDR2 SQIVND (reference sequence). The CDR3 is made up of 15 amino acids.

The rearrangement uses TRBV27 and TRBJ2-2; D call uncertain. The V end was cut by 6 bases, the J end by 9 bases, with 17 bases between. The CDR3 loop spans 14 amino acids. The germline gives CDR1 MNHEY, CDR2 SMNVEV (reference sequence). The CDR3 DNA reads as TGTGCCAGCAGGACCGACTTCACCGGTAGGGAGCTGTTTTTT. Encoded protein: CASRTDFTGRELFF.

This chain connects TRBV7-8 to TRBJ1-1; D remains ambiguous. CDR1 is SGHVS and CDR2 is FQNEAQ in the germline V gene. The CDR3 sequence is 14 residues long. V was clipped by 2 bases and J by 0 bases, with 7 bases between them. The CDR3 DNA reads TGTGCCAGCAGCTTAAACAGCATGAACACTGAAGCTTTCTTT. This encodes CASSLNSMNTEAFF.

This chain links TRBV4-3 with TRBJ2-3; 13 nucleotides match TRBD2. The CDR3 has 16 amino acids. CDR1 is LGHNA and CDR2 is YSLEER in the germline V gene. The trim removed 4 bases at V and 3 bases at J, leaving 4 bases unmatched. The CDR3 bases are TGCGCCAGCAGCCGCGGACTAGCGGGAGAAACAGATACGCAGTATTTT. Amino acids: CASSRGLAGETDTQYF.

V gene TRBV6-5 combines with J gene TRBJ1-3, with D perhaps TRBD1 (5 bases). Germline-derived CDR1 and CDR2 are MNHEY and SVGAGI. This CDR3 contains 14 residues. Deletions cut 6 bases from V and 0 bases from J, with 9 bases between. The CDR3 loop reads CASRQDFSGNTIYF. CDR3 sequence (DNA): TGTGCCAGCAGACAGGATTTCTCTGGAAACACCATATATTTT.

The chain has TRBV19 and TRBJ1-5; D may be TRBD1 (6 bases). The germline V and J ends were trimmed by 6 bases and 6 bases, with 18 bases remaining between them. CDR3 length equals 15 residues. Germline CDR1 and CDR2: LNHDA and SQIVND (reference sequence). In nucleotides, the CDR3 is TGTGCCAGTAGACCTGGGGGGGCTGGGATTCAGCCCCAGCATTTT. This sequence encodes CASRPGGAGIQPQHF.

As DNA, the CDR3 is TGTGCCAGCAGCTTAGCGGCCCTCTACAATGAGCAGTTCTTC. Protein product: CASSLAALYNEQFF. This sequence joins TRBV7-2 and TRBJ2-1; D is unclear. The V gene's germline CDR1 is SGHTA and CDR2 FQGNSA. V was clipped by 0 bases and J by 3 bases, with 6 bases between them. This CDR3 spans 14 amino acids.

This clone was counted only a few times. This chain joins TRBV7-2 and TRBJ2-7; 12 positions agree with TRBD2. The ends lost 4 bases at V and 6 bases at J; junction bases unmatched: 7. The length of the CDR3 is 15 residues. Germline V gene lookup returns CDR1 SGHTA and CDR2 FQGNSA. The CDR3 DNA is TGTGCCAGCAGCTCGCGACTAGCGGGAGATGTCGAGCAGTACTTC. Translated, it gives CASSSRLAGDVEQYF.

V usage is TRBV3-1 (or the pseudogene TRBV3-2) and J usage is TRBJ1-2; no reliable D call. Germline CDR1 and CDR2: LGHDT and YNNKEL (reference sequence). Trimming removed 0 bases at V and 8 bases at J, with 22 bases between. The CDR3 has 17 amino acids. CDR3 DNA sequence: TGTGCCAGCAGCCAAGATCGAGGACTGTCCCCCCTGGGGGGCTACACCTTC. Protein sequence: CASSQDRGLSPLGGYTF.

V and J are TRBV28 and TRBJ1-5, with D perhaps matching TRBD1 (5 bases). Looked up from germline, CDR1 is MDHEN and CDR2 is SYDVKM. V was clipped by 8 bases and J by 2 bases, with 16 bases between them. The CDR3 is 15 residues long. In DNA form, the CDR3 reads TGTGCCAGCCTCACTCCAGGGTCGGGCAATCAGCCCCAGCATTTT. This sequence encodes CASLTPGSGNQPQHF.

The rearrangement uses TRBV9 and TRBJ2-7; 8 bases agree with TRBD1. The CDR3 has 16 amino acids. V dropped 3 bases and J dropped 1; count of bases not matched to a gene: 9. CDR1 and CDR2 from the germline V gene are SGDLS and YYNGEE. CDR3 in DNA: TGTGCCAGCAGCGAGCAGGACAGGGAGTTTTCCTACGAGCAGTACTTC. It codes for CASSEQDREFSYEQYF.

The chain links TRBV9 to TRBJ2-7; D gene uncertain. This CDR3 is built from 16 residues. The V and J ends lost 4 bases and 3 bases respectively, with 20 bases between them. CDR1 SGDLS and CDR2 YYNGEE come from the germline V gene. CDR3 sequence (DNA): TGTGCCAGCAGCCTCGGTGGTGGGCAGGTCCTCTACGAGCAGTACTTC. Amino acid sequence: CASSLGGGQVLYEQYF.